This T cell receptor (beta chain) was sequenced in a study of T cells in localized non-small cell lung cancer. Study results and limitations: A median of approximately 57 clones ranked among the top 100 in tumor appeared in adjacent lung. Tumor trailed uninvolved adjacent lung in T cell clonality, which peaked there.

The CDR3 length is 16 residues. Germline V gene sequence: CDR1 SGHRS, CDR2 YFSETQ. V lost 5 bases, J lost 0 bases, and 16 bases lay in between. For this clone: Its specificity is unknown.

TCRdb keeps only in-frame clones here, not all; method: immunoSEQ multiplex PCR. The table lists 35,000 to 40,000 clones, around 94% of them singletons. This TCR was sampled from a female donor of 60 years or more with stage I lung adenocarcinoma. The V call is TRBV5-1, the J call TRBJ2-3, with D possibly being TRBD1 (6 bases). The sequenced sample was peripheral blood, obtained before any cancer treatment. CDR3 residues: CASSQPGQGSTDTQYF. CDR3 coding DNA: TGCGCCAGCAGTCAGCCAGGGCAGGGGAGCACAGATACGCAGTATTTT. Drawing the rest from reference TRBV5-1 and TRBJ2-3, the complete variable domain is KAGVTQTPRYLIKTRGQQVTLSCSPISGHRSVSWYQQTPGQGLQFLFEYFSETQRNKGNFPGRFSGRQFSNSRSEMNVSTLELGDSALYLCASSQPGQGSTDTQYFGPGTRLTVL.